This T cell receptor (beta chain) was identified during a study of patients and donors after allogeneic stem cell transplantation. The V gene lost 0 bases and the J gene lost 4 bases, with 6 bases spanning the gap. Germline CDR1 and CDR2: LGHNA and YSLEER. The CDR3 sequence is 13 residues long. One entry per CDR3 protein, called by TCRdb with MiXCR from the RT-PCR reads. The top ten clones hold about 9.9% of a sample with roughly 230,000 distinct CDR3 sequences, around an eighth of them seen once. J is TRBJ1-1 and V is TRBV4-3; the D is unclear. Sequenced: blood, either unsorted or a sorted T cell fraction (not recorded which). The TCR comes from a human donor who was either an allogeneic HSCT recipient or a stem cell or donor lymphocyte infusion donor (not recorded which). It is not recorded whose cells these are; they may come from a transplant donor. The CDR3 reads CASSQDWSTEAFF. The CDR3, as DNA: TGCGCCAGCAGCCAAGACTGGAGCACTGAAGCTTTCTTT.